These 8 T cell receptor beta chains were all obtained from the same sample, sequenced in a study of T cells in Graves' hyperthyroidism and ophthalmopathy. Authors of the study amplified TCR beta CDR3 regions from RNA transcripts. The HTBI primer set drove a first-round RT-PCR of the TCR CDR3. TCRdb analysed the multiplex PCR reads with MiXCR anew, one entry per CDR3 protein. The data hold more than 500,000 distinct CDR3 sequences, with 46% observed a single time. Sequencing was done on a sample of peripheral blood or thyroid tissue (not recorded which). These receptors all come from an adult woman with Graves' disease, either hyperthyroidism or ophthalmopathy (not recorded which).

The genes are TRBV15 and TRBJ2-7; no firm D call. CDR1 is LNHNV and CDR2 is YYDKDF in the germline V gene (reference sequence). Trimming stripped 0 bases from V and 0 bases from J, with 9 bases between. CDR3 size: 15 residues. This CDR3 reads CATSRELRSSYEQYF. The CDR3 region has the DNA TGTGCCACCAGCAGAGAGTTAAGGTCCTCCTACGAGCAGTACTTC.

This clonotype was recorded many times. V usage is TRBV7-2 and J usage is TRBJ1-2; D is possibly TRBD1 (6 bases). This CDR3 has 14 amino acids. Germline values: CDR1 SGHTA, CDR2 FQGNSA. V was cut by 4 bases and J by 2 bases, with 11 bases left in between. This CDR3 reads CASSSGAGNYGYTF. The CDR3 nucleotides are TGTGCCAGCAGCTCAGGGGCAGGGAACTATGGCTACACCTTC.

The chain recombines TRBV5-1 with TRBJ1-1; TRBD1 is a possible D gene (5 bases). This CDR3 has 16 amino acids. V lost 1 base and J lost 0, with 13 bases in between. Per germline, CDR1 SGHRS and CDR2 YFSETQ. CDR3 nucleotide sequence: TGCGCCAGCAGCTTGACGGACACCATCATGAACACTGAAGCTTTCTTT. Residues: CASSLTDTIMNTEAFF.

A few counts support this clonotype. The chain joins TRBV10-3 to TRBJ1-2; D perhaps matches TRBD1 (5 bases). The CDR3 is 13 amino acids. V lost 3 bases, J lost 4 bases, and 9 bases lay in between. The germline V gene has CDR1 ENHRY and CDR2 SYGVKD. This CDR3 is CAISDLGLYGYTF. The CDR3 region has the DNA TGTGCCATCAGTGACCTGGGACTCTATGGCTACACCTTC.

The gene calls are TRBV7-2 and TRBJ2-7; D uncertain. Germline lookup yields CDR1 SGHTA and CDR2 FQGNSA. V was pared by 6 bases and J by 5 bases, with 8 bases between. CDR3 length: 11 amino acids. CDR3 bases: TGTGCCAGCAGGGAATTCGACGAGCAGTACTTC. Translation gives CASREFDEQYF.

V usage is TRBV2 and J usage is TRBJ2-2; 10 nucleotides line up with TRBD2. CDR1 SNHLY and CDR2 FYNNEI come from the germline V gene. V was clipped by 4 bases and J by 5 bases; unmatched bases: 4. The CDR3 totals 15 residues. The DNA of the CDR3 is TGTGCCAGCAGTGCCCTAGCGGGAGTTACCGGGGAGCTGTTTTTT. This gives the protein CASSALAGVTGELFF.

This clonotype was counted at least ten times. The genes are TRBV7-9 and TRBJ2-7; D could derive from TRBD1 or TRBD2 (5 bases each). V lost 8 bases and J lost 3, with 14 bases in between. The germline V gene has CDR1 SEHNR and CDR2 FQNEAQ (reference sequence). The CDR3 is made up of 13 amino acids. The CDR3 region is CASGEQRGYEQYF. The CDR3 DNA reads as TGTGCCAGCGGCGAACAGAGGGGCTACGAGCAGTACTTC.

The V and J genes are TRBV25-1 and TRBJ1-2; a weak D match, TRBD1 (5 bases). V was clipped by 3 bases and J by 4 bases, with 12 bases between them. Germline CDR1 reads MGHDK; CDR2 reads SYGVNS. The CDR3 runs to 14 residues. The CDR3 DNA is TGTGCCAGCAGTGACCGCAGGGATAGCTATGGCTACACCTTC. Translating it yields CASSDRRDSYGYTF.